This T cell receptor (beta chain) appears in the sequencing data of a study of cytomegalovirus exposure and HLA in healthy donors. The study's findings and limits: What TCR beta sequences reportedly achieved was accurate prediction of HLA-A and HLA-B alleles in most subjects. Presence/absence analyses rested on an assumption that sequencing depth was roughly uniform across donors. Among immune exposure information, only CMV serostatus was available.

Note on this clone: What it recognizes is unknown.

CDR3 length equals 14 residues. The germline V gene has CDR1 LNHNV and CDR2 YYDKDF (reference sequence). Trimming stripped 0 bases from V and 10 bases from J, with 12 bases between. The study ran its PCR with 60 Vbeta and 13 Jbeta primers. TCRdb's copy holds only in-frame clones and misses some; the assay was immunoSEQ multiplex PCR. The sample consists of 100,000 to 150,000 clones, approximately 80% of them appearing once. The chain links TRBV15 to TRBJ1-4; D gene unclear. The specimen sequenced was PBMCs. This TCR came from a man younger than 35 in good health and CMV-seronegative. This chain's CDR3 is CATSRDPPPGKLFF. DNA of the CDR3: TGTGCCACCAGCAGAGACCCCCCACCCGGAAAACTGTTTTTT.